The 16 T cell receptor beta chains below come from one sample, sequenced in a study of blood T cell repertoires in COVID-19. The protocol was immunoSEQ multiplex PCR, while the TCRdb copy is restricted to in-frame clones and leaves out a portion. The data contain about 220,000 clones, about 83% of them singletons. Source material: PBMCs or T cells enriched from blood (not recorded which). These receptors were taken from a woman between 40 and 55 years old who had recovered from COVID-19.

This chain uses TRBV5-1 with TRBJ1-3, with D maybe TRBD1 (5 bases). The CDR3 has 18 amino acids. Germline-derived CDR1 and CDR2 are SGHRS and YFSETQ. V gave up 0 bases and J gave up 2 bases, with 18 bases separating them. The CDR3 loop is CASSLASGAAGPGNTIYF. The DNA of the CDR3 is TGCGCCAGCAGCTTGGCCTCTGGGGCAGCTGGACCTGGAAACACCATATATTTT.

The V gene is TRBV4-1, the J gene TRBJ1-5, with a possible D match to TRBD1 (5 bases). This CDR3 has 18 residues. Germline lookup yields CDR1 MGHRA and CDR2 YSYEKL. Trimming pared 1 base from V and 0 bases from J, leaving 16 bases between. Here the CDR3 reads CASSQALDTTDSNQPQHF. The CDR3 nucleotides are TGCGCCAGCAGCCAAGCACTGGACACCACTGATAGCAATCAGCCCCAGCATTTT.

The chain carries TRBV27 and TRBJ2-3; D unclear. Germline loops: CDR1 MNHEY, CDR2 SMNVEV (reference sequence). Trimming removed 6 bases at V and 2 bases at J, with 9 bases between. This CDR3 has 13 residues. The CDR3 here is CASSDFLTDTQYF. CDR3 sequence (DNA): TGTGCCAGCAGCGACTTTCTCACAGATACGCAGTATTTT.

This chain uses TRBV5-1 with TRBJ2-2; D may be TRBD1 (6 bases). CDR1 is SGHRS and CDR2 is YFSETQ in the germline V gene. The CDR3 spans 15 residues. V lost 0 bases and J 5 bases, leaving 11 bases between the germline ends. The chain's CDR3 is CASSLGVQGTGELFF. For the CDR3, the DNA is TGCGCCAGCAGCTTGGGTGTCCAGGGGACCGGGGAGCTGTTTTTT.

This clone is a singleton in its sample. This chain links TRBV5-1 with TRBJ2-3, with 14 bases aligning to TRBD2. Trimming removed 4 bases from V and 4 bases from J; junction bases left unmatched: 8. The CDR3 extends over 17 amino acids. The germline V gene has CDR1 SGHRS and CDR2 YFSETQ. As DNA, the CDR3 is TGCGCCAGCAGCACCGGGACTAGCGGGAGTGCAGCAGATACGCAGTATTTT. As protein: CASSTGTSGSAADTQYF.

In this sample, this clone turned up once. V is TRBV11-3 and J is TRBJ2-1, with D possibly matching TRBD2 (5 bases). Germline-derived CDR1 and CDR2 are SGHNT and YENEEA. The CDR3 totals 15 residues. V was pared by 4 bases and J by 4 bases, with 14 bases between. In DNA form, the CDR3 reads TGTGCCAGCAGCTCGGGCGGACTCGTATACAATGAGCAGTTCTTC. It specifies CASSSGGLVYNEQFF.

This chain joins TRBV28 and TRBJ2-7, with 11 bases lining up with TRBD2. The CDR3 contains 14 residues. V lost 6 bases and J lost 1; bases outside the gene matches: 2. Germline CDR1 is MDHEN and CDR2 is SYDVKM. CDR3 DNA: TGTGCCAGCAGACTAGCGGGAGAGTCCTACGAGCAGTACTTC. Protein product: CASRLAGESYEQYF.

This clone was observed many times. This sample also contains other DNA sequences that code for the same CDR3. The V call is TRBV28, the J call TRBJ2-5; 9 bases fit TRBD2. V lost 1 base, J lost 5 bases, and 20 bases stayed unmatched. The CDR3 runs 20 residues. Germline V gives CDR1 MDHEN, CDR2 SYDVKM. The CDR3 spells CASSLYGRRLAGRGRETQYF. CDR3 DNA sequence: TGTGCCAGCAGTTTATACGGGCGGCGGCTAGCGGGGAGGGGGAGGGAGACCCAGTACTTC.

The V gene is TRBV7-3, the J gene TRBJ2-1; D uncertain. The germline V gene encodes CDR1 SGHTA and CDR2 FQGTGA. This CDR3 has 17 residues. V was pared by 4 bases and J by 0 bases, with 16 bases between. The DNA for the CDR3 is TGTGCCAGCAGCTCCATTCCCCCTAGTACCTCCTACAATGAGCAGTTCTTC. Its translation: CASSSIPPSTSYNEQFF.

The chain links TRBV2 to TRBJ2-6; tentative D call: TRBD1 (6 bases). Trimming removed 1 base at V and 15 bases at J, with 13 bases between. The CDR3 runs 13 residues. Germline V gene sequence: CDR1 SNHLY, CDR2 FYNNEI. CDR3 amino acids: CASSEDVGAGLTF. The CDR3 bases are TGTGCCAGCAGTGAAGATGTGGGGGCCGGCCTGACTTTC.

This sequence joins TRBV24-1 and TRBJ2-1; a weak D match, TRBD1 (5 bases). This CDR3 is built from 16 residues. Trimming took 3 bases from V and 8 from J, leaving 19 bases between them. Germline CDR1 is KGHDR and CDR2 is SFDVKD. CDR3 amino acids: CATSDMTDGEVDEQFF. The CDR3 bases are TGTGCCACCAGTGATATGACAGATGGTGAGGTCGATGAGCAGTTCTTC.

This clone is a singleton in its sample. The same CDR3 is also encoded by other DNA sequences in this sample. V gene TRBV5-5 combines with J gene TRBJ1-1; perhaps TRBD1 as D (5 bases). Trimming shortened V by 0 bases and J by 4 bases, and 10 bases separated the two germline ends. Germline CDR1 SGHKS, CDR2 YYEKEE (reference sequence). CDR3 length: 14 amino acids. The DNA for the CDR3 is TGTGCCAGCAGCTTGGCTCAGGGAGGCACTGAAGCTTTCTTT. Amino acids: CASSLAQGGTEAFF.

The CDR3 loop reads CASRATGLGTEAFF. The CDR3 nucleotides are TGCGCCAGCAGAGCGACAGGGTTGGGCACTGAAGCTTTCTTT. The chain joins TRBV5-1 to TRBJ1-1; TRBD1 matches at 7 bases. CDR3 length: 14 amino acids. The germline V gene has CDR1 SGHRS and CDR2 YFSETQ. After removal of 5 bases from V and 4 bases from J, the junction contained 8 bases not matched to a gene.

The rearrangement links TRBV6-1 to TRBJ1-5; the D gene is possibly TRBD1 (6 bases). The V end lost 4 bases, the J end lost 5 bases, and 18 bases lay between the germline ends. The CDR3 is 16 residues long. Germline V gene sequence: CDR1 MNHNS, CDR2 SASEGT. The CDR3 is CASSGGDRRLHQPQHF. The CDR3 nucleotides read TGTGCCAGCAGTGGGGGAGACAGGCGATTGCATCAGCCCCAGCATTTT.

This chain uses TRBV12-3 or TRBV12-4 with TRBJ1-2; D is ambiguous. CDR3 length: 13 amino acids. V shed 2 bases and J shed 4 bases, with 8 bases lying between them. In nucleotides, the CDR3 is TGTGCCAGCAGTTTATCCGACATCTATGGCTACACCTTC. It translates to CASSLSDIYGYTF.

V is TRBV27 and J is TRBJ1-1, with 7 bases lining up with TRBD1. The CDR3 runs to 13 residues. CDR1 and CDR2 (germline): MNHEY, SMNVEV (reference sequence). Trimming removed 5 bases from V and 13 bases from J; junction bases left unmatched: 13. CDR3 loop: CASSQTGAPILFF. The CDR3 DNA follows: TGTGCCAGCAGTCAAACAGGGGCTCCGATACTTTTCTTT.